The 8 T cell receptor beta chains below come from one sample, sequenced in a study of blood T cell repertoires in COVID-19. This table comes from immunoSEQ multiplex PCR, and its TCRdb copy is limited to in-frame clones, with some not included. The table has about 340,000 clones, about 90% seen once. Sequenced sample: peripheral blood. The source of these receptors is a woman between 50 and 59 years old with COVID-19, enrolled during active disease.

The chain has TRBV13 and TRBJ1-1, with a possible D match to TRBD1 (6 bases). Per the germline V gene, CDR1 is PRHDT and CDR2 is FYEKMQ (reference sequence). CDR3 length: 15 residues. Trimming took off 5 bases at V and 5 bases at J, with 18 bases between the two ends. CDR3 region: CASSPWGGGGTEAFF. Written as DNA, the CDR3 is TGTGCCAGCAGCCCTTGGGGGGGAGGGGGAACTGAAGCTTTCTTT.

The chain carries TRBV7-3 and TRBJ1-1; D is unclear. In germline, CDR1 is SGHTA, CDR2 FQGTGA. The CDR3 covers 15 residues. V was pared by 5 bases and J by 1 base, with 14 bases between. The CDR3 nucleotides are TGTGCCAGCAGCCTACTTAATGTGAGGAACACTGAAGCTTTCTTT. Translation gives CASSLLNVRNTEAFF.

V and J are TRBV15 and TRBJ2-3, with 8 bases lining up with TRBD2. Germline V lookup: CDR1 LNHNV, CDR2 YYDKDF (reference sequence). The CDR3 is 19 residues long. Losses at the gene ends were 0 bases for V and 4 bases for J; bases not matched to a gene: 15. This CDR3 reads CATSRDLLAVVVYPDTQYF. In DNA, the CDR3 is TGTGCCACCAGCAGAGATCTACTAGCGGTAGTGGTTTACCCAGATACGCAGTATTTT.

This rearrangement joins TRBV7-8 to TRBJ2-7, with 10 bases aligning to TRBD2. From germline, CDR1 is SGHVS and CDR2 FQNEAQ. With 6 bases clipped from V and 3 bases from J, the junction kept 5 bases outside the gene matches. CDR3 length: 14 residues. CDR3 nucleotides: TGTGCCAGCAGGGAGCGGGAGGGTAACTACGAGCAGTACTTC. Encoded protein: CASREREGNYEQYF.

The sample holds a few counts of this clone. This chain uses TRBV7-9 with TRBJ1-2; perhaps TRBD1 as D (5 bases). This CDR3 has 13 amino acids. Deletions cut 5 bases from V and 8 bases from J, with 15 bases between. Germline V gives CDR1 SEHNR, CDR2 FQNEAQ (reference sequence). CDR3 sequence (DNA): TGTGCCAGCAGCCCCGCGGGGGTCCGGGGCTACACCTTC. Protein: CASSPAGVRGYTF.

This chain connects TRBV3-1 (or the pseudogene TRBV3-2) to TRBJ1-1; D gene ambiguous. Germline values: CDR1 LGHDT, CDR2 YNNKEL (reference sequence). The CDR3 totals 15 residues. The V gene lost 1 base and the J gene lost 4 bases, with 13 bases spanning the gap. The CDR3 reads CASSQVRTAGTEAFF. The CDR3 DNA reads as TGTGCCAGCAGCCAAGTCCGGACCGCGGGCACTGAAGCTTTCTTT.

In DNA, the CDR3 is TGTGCCATCAGTGATAATTGGACAGGGGGCGGTGAGCAGTACTTC. The encoded protein is CAISDNWTGGGEQYF. The chain combines TRBV10-3 with TRBJ2-7; 11 bases agree with TRBD1. The CDR3 has 15 amino acids. Trimming at V came to 3 bases and at J to 7 bases, leaving 8 bases not matched to a gene. Germline CDR1 ENHRY, CDR2 SYGVKD.

This clone occurred once. V and J are TRBV6-4 and TRBJ2-1, with D maybe TRBD1 (6 bases). The CDR3 runs to 16 residues. Germline V gene data show CDR1 as MRHNA and CDR2 as SNTAGT. Trimming cost V 6 bases and J 3 bases, with 18 bases left between them. The chain's CDR3 is CASRGGRDPDYNEQFF. The CDR3 DNA reads TGTGCCAGCAGAGGGGGAAGGGACCCCGACTACAATGAGCAGTTCTTC.